This T cell receptor (beta chain) is from a study of shared clonotypes between healthy human individuals. Study overall: Three plates were used per donor for CD4 naive, three for CD4 memory, two for CD8 naive and one for CD8 memory.

CDR3 length equals 14 residues. Germline CDR1 LNHDA, CDR2 SQIVND (reference sequence). The V end lost 7 bases, the J end lost 3 bases, and 16 bases lay between the germline ends. TCRdb keeps only in-frame clones here, not all; method: immunoSEQ multiplex PCR. Among around 2.3 million clones listed, about 94% were seen once. The chain is built from TRBV19 and TRBJ2-7, with a possible D match to TRBD1 (5 bases). Sequences were obtained from naive CD4+ T cells sorted from blood. As for subset: CD45RA+ positively selected. This TCR was sampled from a man younger than 30 in good health. CDR3 loop: CASTQSWGDYEQYF. The CDR3 DNA reads TGTGCCAGTACCCAGTCCTGGGGCGACTACGAGCAGTACTTC.